This T cell receptor (beta chain) was sequenced in a study of regulatory T cells in long-lasting Graves disease (dated by TCRdb to the early 2020s). For context, the study as a whole: In the newly diagnosed Graves' disease group, patients had been taking antithyroid drugs for less than 3 months. TCR sequencing covered some 13 persistent and roughly 20 newly diagnosed Graves' disease patients, some 33 samples in total. The study was conducted in China and was registered as a clinical trial. This study used TCR sequencing and RNA sequencing of peripheral blood to compare persistent Graves' disease patients against newly diagnosed Graves' disease patients.

The investigation overall reported the following: The small sample size was acknowledged by the authors as a limitation that may reduce accuracy. Preferential use of TRBV28, TRBJ1-2 and TRBJ2-5 was observed in persistent disease, whereas TRBV20-1 and TRBJ2-1 were favored in newly diagnosed disease. Sequencing and analysis were restricted to the TCR beta chain. Patients with persistent disease shared more public clonotypes (roughly 2,900) than newly diagnosed patients did (approximately 1,000). The study examined only peripheral blood because the primary lesion, thyroid tissue, could not be accessed. Compared with newly diagnosed patients, patients with persistent Graves' disease had lower TCR Shannon entropy and fewer highly expanded clones, which suggests clonal expansion.

Based on the germline V gene, the CDR1 and CDR2 sequences are MNHNS and SASEGT. V drops 6 bases and J drops 4 bases, leaving 18 bases in between. The cysteine opens and the phenylalanine closes a CDR3 of 15 amino acids. The read is trimmed to its CDR3 DNA, 45 bases read in frame from base 1. To prepare the library, multiplex PCR was applied. Sequencing was carried out with an Illumina HiSeq 4000. To build TCR beta libraries, CDR3 regions were amplified by Arm-PCR using iRepertoire HTBI primers. Before sequencing, the PCR products underwent gel purification. Turning to the authors' computational methods: Gene usage analysis of CDR3 amino acid clonotypes relied on the roughly 60 TRBV and around 14 TRBJ segments identified across samples. Filtered high-quality paired reads were merged into contigs using COPE and FqMerger. Contigs were aligned with BLAST to IMGT TRBV, TRBD and TRBJ reference genes, and CDR3 was defined per IMGT. Any clonotype with a frequency above 0.1% was classified as a highly expanded clone. Shannon entropy was used to measure repertoire diversity, and the Gini coefficient was used to measure V-J evenness. Public clonotypes were defined as clonotypes shared by more than one individual. TCRdb trimmed public reads at Q25 via fastp, called clones via MiXCR and kept in-frame beta chains. For every CDR3 protein sequence, its rows merge into one entry that carries the most common genes and DNA. It is TCRdb's table, rather than the study itself, that gives the V and J calls and clone size. For this sample the table gives hundreds of thousands of distinct CDR3 sequences, of which 16% were detected only once. Approximately 30% of the sample rests with the top ten.

This clonotype showed up many times. Its target antigen remains unknown. No clone much larger than this one lies a single base away; base qualities are absent. The intended sense of this specimen's time point label: newly diagnosed GD, antithyroid drugs for less than 3 months. RNA was extracted from PBMCs in TRIzol for both TCR sequencing and RNA sequencing. Graves' disease was diagnosed according to American Thyroid Association guidelines. Patients for the study were recruited at an endocrinology department in Xi'an, China. Each patient gave about 9.1 milliliters of peripheral blood, collected in an EDTA anticoagulant tube. Ficoll Paque Plus density gradient separation was used to isolate PBMCs, and no additional T cell sorting was done. An Agilent 2100 Bioanalyzer and agarose gel were used to check RNA quality, and a NanoDrop 2000 was used to measure RNA concentration. Separately, the same data were catalogued under a study of T cells in Graves' hyperthyroidism and ophthalmopathy. In that second paper, the authors write: A patient counted as having stable Graves' hyperthyroidism if no progression to ophthalmopathy occurred over 18 months of follow-up. Hyperthyroidism patients were newly diagnosed, had a disease duration of under 2 months, and were aged 18 to 65 years. The study excluded patients with uncontrolled infections, other autoimmune diseases, pregnancy or lactation. Diagnoses relied on clinical symptoms, serum thyroxine and TRAb, thyroid ultrasound and orbital computed tomography. The TCR CDR3 was subjected to a first round of RT-PCR using the HTBI primer set and the Qiagen OneStep RT-PCR kit. Most expanded thyroid clonotypes (frequency above 0.001) were also detected in blood, a finding suggesting that blood repertoires may reflect thyroid immune responses. A model built on a 13 V-J signature distinguished ophthalmopathy from stable hyperthyroidism, reaching roughly 88% sensitivity and about 81% specificity in cross-validation and 80%/75% in testing. During validation, the model predicted progression to ophthalmopathy a median of about 6.3 months ahead of onset, with more than 60% sensitivity and 72.22% specificity. To identify distinguishing TCR V-J signatures, a discovery cohort of some 100 patients was used, comprising 43 with Graves' ophthalmopathy and about 59 with stable Graves' hyperthyroidism. Prospective prediction of ophthalmopathy was tested in an independent validation cohort consisting of 18 hyperthyroidism patients and approximately 16 patients who later progressed to ophthalmopathy. For training and testing, the 100 or so patients in the discovery cohort were randomly divided in a 7:3 ratio. The study also compared thyroid tissue and blood T-cell repertoires from several Graves' hyperthyroidism patients. After sampling, hyperthyroidism patients received methimazole starting at 30 mg daily, and ophthalmopathy patients received high-dose intravenous methylprednisolone. The libraries were constructed in a second round of multiplex PCR and then size-selected and purified. Paired-end sequencing of the libraries was performed with 100 bp reads on an Illumina HiSeq2000. Raw data were processed with SOAPnuke, discarding reads with adapters, uncalled bases, mean Phred below 15, or no exact constant-primer or identifier match. COPE v1.2.5 was used to merge high-quality paired reads, and clonotypes were defined as unique nucleotide sequences. MiTCR v1.1 was used to align the clonotypes against IMGT TRBV, TRBD and TRBJ reference segments. The analysis included only V-J combinations with a frequency above 0.0001, which together covered over 98% of the repertoires. A TCS score was defined as the ratio of F50 (clonal expansion) to E x V (chaos), with BLOSUM62-based TCRdist applied between CDR3 peptides within each V-J. Welch's t-statistics and random forest reduced just over 500 V-J features to under 15, which were used in a naive Bayes classifier (R e1071). Sample size was not statistically predetermined, and investigators were not blinded to group allocation. The paper reports TCR Vbeta CDR3 sequencing of roughly 140 peripheral blood samples: 40 to 45 ophthalmopathy, some 80 hyperthyroidism and approximately 17 progressor patients.

Sequencing was performed on peripheral blood mononuclear cells (PBMCs), taken at new diagnosis, from a patient treated with antithyroid drugs. The chain links TRBV6-1 with TRBJ1-2; too little of a D gene remains to name it. This sequence was found in a man in his forties with Graves disease. Donor details come from another sample of the same person, matched by shared clones. This receptor has the CDR3 CASRSGPSQIYGYTF. The DNA sequence is given as TGTGCCAGCAGGTCCGGGCCCTCCCAGATCTATGGCTACACCTTC.